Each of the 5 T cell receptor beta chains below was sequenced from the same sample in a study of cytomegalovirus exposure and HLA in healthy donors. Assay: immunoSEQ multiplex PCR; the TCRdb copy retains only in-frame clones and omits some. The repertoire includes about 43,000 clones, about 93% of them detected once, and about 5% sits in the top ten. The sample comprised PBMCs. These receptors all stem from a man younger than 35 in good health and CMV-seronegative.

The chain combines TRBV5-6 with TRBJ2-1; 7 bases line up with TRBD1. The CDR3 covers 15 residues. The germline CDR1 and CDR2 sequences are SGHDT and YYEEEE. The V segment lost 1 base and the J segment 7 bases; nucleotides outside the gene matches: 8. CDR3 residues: CASSLTGVSRNEQFF. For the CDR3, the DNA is TGTGCCAGCAGCTTGACAGGGGTCAGTAGGAATGAGCAGTTCTTC.

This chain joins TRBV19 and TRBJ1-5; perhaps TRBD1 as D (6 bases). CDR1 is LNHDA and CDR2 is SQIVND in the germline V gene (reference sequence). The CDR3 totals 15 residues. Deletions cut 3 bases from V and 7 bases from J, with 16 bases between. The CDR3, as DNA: TGTGCCAGTAGTATCGTACAGGGTAAGGGACAGCCCCAGCATTTT. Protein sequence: CASSIVQGKGQPQHF.

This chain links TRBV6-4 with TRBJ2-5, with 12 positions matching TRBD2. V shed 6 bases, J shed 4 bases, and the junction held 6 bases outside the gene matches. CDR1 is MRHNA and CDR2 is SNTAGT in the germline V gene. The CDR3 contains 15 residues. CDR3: CASSRLAGEGETQYF. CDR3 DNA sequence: TGTGCCAGCAGCAGACTAGCGGGAGAGGGAGAGACCCAGTACTTC.

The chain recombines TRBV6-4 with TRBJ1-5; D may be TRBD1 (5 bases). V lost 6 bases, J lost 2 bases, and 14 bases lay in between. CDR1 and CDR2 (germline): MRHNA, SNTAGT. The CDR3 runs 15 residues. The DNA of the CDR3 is TGTGCCAGCAGCGCGGCCGGAGGGGGCAATCAGCCCCAGCATTTT. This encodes CASSAAGGGNQPQHF.

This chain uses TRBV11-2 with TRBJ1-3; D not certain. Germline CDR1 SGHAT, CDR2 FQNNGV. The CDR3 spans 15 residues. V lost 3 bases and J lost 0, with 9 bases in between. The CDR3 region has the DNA TGTGCCAGCAGCTTTCTACGGTCCTCTGGAAACACCATATATTTT. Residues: CASSFLRSSGNTIYF.